Following are 10 T cell receptor beta chains from one sample sequenced in a study of response to subunit inactivated influenza vaccine. A single record per CDR3 protein comes from TCRdb applying MiXCR to the RT-PCR reads. Among some 540,000 distinct CDR3 sequences listed, roughly a quarter were seen once. These data also formed part of another study, on T cells expressing NK-cell markers. That report notes: The TCR beta cDNA came from 5'RACE template switching with UMIs.

The starting material was CD4+ T cells sorted from PBMCs, obtained roughly 12 days after vaccination. These receptors all come from a man between 45 and 60 years old who received an inactivated influenza vaccine.

This clonotype was seen only a few times. V is TRBV4-2 and J is TRBJ1-5, with D possibly TRBD1 on 5 matching bases. The CDR3 spans 15 residues. Trimming left V 4 bases short and J 2 bases short, with 12 bases between. Germline V gene sequence: CDR1 LGHNA, CDR2 YNFKEQ. In DNA form, the CDR3 reads TGTGCCAGCAGCCGAGAAATACAGGGCAATCAGCCCCAGCATTTT. Encoded protein: CASSREIQGNQPQHF.

On this clonotype itself: Possible read error: a much larger clone is one base away. V is TRBV29-1 and J is TRBJ2-3, with D unresolved. CDR1 SQVTM and CDR2 ANQGSEA come from the germline V gene. The length of the CDR3 is 14 residues. CDR3 bases: TGCATCGTTAAGGGTGAAATTACGACGGGTACGCAGTATTTT. This translates into CIVKGEITTGTQYF.

Notes on this clonotype: A read error may produce the germline difference seen at one junction end. The chain couples TRBV7-7 to TRBJ2-2; D is unresolved. The germline gives CDR1 SSHAT, CDR2 FNYEAQ (reference sequence). This CDR3 is built from 13 residues. The CDR3 DNA follows: TGTGCTAGCAGCCGGGCCCCCGGCGGGGAGCTGTTTTTT. Translating it yields CASSRAPGGELFF.

This clonotype was counted only a few times. The chain joins TRBV20-1 to TRBJ2-1; the D is unclear. The CDR3 runs 12 residues. V lost 3 bases and J lost 7, with 10 bases in between. Germline loops: CDR1 DFQATT, CDR2 SNEGSKA (reference sequence). CDR3 coding DNA: TGCAGTGCTAGTATTCGGAGAAATGAGCAGTTCTTC. Encoded protein: CSASIRRNEQFF.

This clonotype was found a few times. The J gene is TRBJ2-7, the V gene TRBV18; D not resolved. There are 13 residues in the CDR3. Germline lookup yields CDR1 KGHSH and CDR2 LQKENI. The V end lost 5 bases, the J end lost 6 bases, and 14 bases lay between the germline ends. CDR3 nucleotide sequence: TGTGCCAGCTCATCTGGCCAGTCCGGCGAGCAGTACTTC. Its protein is CASSSGQSGEQYF.

This clonotype has more than one count but fewer than ten. The V call is TRBV6-5, the J call TRBJ2-5; TRBD1 aligns across 8 bases. Germline V gene data show CDR1 as MNHEY and CDR2 as SVGAGI. J lost 2 bases, V lost 4 bases, and 6 bases had no gene match. This CDR3 has 15 residues. The CDR3 reads CASSFGQGAQETQYF. The CDR3 coding sequence is TGTGCCAGCAGTTTCGGACAGGGAGCGCAAGAGACCCAGTACTTC.

This chain uses TRBV3-1 with TRBJ2-1; 8 bases are a match to TRBD2. Trimming took 0 bases from V and 2 from J; bases not matched to a gene: 6. Germline CDR1 LGHDT, CDR2 YNNKEL (reference sequence). There are 17 residues in the CDR3. The DNA of the CDR3 is TGTGCCAGCAGCCAAGAACGACGGGGGGGCCCCTACAATGAGCAGTTCTTC. Protein sequence: CASSQERRGGPYNEQFF.

This clonotype has a count of ten or more. The V call is TRBV4-1, the J call TRBJ2-1; 7 bases line up with TRBD1. The CDR3 runs 15 residues. CDR1 MGHRA and CDR2 YSYEKL come from the germline V gene. After removal of 0 bases from V and 4 bases from J, the junction contained 3 bases not matched to a gene. The DNA of the CDR3 is TGCGCCAGCAGCCAAGATAGGGGGCATTACAATGAGCAGTTCTTC. Translating it yields CASSQDRGHYNEQFF.

This clonotype showed up many times. This chain connects TRBV12-3 or TRBV12-4 to TRBJ2-5, with D possibly being TRBD2 (7 bases). Trimming removed 7 bases from V and 9 bases from J, with 18 bases in between. The CDR3 has 13 amino acids. This chain's CDR3 is CASTPGGPGPQYF. For the CDR3, the DNA is TGTGCCAGCACCCCGGGGGGCCCAGGCCCCCAGTACTTC.

V and J are TRBV2 and TRBJ2-1, with 7 positions matching TRBD1. V shed 7 bases, J shed 7 bases, and the junction held 7 bases outside the gene matches. Germline lookup yields CDR1 SNHLY and CDR2 FYNNEI. This CDR3 contains 13 residues. CDR3 nucleotide sequence: TGTGCCAGCACCCAGGGGGTGTATAATGAGCAGTTCTTC. Encoded protein: CASTQGVYNEQFF.